This T cell receptor beta chain was recorded in a study of control samples from healthy donors and cancer patients. V shed 4 bases and J shed 0 bases, with 17 bases lying between them. CDR1 and CDR2 from the germline V gene are SGHDT and YYEEEE. This CDR3 has 18 amino acids. Some clones are missing from TCRdb's copy, which holds only in-frame ones; the method was immunoSEQ multiplex PCR. Found here are about 22,000 clones, approximately 83% of them singletons; the top ten hold 27%. J is TRBJ2-6 and V is TRBV5-6; TRBD1 or TRBD2 may be the D gene (5 bases each). The origin of this receptor is a man aged 55 to 70 with head and neck cancer. The sequenced sample was PBMCs. The CDR3 spells CASSPSWDPSSGANVLTF. The CDR3, as DNA: TGTGCCAGCAGCCCCTCATGGGACCCATCCTCTGGGGCCAACGTCCTGACTTTC.